This is a list of T cell receptor beta chains from one sample in a study of cytomegalovirus exposure and HLA in healthy donors. Profiling relied on immunoSEQ multiplex PCR, and the TCRdb table lists in-frame clones only, not all of them. The data contain approximately 97,000 clones, roughly four fifths of them singletons. Sequencing input: PBMCs. All receptors come from a male donor in good health and CMV-seropositive. Both conserved end residues are trimmed from each CDR3. The order of the fields is V gene, CDR3 protein.

TRBV7-9,ASSLDRTRDKNIQY
TRBV27,ASSPLAGTSTQY
TRBV10-3,AISGPPPTGEEY
TRBV9,ASSVEQGGNEKLF
TRBV2,ASTLPRGGTNSPLH
TRBV7-8,ASSLEAGGQY
TRBV28,ASSLHTSTDTQY
TRBV4-2,ASSQGRAPNEQF
TRBV29-1,SVTSTGYNEQF
TRBV27,ASSLSRQSYEQY
TRBV9,ASSVVPGQGEETQY
TRBV6-5,ASSPGTSGKWQY
TRBV4-3,ASSQDVRRDRTNYGYT
TRBV28,ASSLGTPYGYT
TRBV27,ASSWAGYAYEQY
TRBV4-1,ASSQVYGLAGGETQY
TRBV27,ASSLQSGANVLT
TRBV4-3,ASSQRGVGQGADEQY
TRBV7-9,ASTLGQAGTEAF
TRBV29-1,SVGSGTEAF
TRBV11-2,ASSFRGSRTGELF
TRBV18,ASSLSRPGEQY
TRBV4-2,ASSQEATGGHYEQY
TRBV4-2,ASSQVIRGRAPNEQF
TRBV5-4,ASSFPGQGPSGYT
TRBV29-1,SVARDSPFYEQY
TRBV5-5,ASSGGTAYEQY
TRBV4-3,ASSQGSGTNTGELF
TRBV11-3,ASSPGASGFSSYNEQF
TRBV4-2,ASSRERSSYNEQF
TRBV30,AWSVMGGNIQY
TRBV28,ASSWSSSETQY
TRBV7-2,ASSLARGSAGNTIY